This T cell receptor beta chain was recovered during a study of shared clonotypes between healthy human individuals. About the research overall: Donors consisted of two women and a few men between 18 and 49. General observations from the study: An anticipated effect of sequencing depth on clonotype sharing among donors was recognized.

Turning to this clone: Its antigen remains unknown.

Genomic DNA (from each subset) was split evenly across several immunoSEQ plates. Sequencing was performed with immunoSEQ multiplex PCR; in TCRdb, only in-frame clones are kept and a portion is missing. The table has roughly 760,000 clones, approximately 79% seen once. Material for sequencing was memory CD4+ T cells sorted from blood. Sample subset: CD45RA-negative fraction. The clonotype was recovered from a woman in her 30s in good health.

Here the CDR3 reads CASRRDMEETQYF. CDR3 nucleotide sequence: TGTGCCAGCAGAAGGGACATGGAAGAGACCCAGTACTTC. V gene TRBV6-6 combines with J gene TRBJ2-5; TRBD1 is a possible D gene (6 bases). This CDR3 has 13 residues. V shed 6 bases and J shed 3 bases, with 11 bases lying between them. From germline, CDR1 is MNHNY and CDR2 SVGAGI (reference sequence).